The next 26 T cell receptor beta chains were all read from a single sample in a study of cytomegalovirus exposure and HLA in healthy donors. With 60 Vbeta and 13 Jbeta primers, the PCR was carried out. Using immunoSEQ multiplex PCR, the repertoire was profiled, and TCRdb retains in-frame clones only, with some absent. This table has about 130,000 clones, 75% to 90% appearing once. The sequencing input was PBMCs. The source of these receptors is a woman aged 25 to 39 in good health and CMV-seropositive.

The V gene is TRBV28, the J gene TRBJ2-2, with 9 bases lining up with TRBD2. The CDR3 spans 14 residues. The V segment lost 9 bases and the J segment 3 bases; nucleotides outside the gene matches: 5. Germline values: CDR1 MDHEN, CDR2 SYDVKM. The chain's CDR3 is CASKRGEYTGELFF. The CDR3 DNA reads TGTGCCAGTAAGCGGGGGGAGTACACCGGGGAGCTGTTTTTT.

The genes are TRBV28 and TRBJ1-3, with D perhaps TRBD1 (6 bases). V was cut by 3 bases and J by 0 bases, with 18 bases left in between. The CDR3 runs to 18 residues. Germline assignment: CDR1 MDHEN and CDR2 SYDVKM. The DNA for the CDR3 is TGTGCCAGCAGTTTTAACCCAGGGGAATTTGACTCTGGAAACACCATATATTTT. As protein: CASSFNPGEFDSGNTIYF.

This clone appeared once. This chain joins TRBV5-1 and TRBJ2-5, with 11 bases aligning to TRBD1. The CDR3 is made up of 16 amino acids. Unmatched junction bases numbered 9, after V lost 4 bases and J lost 4 bases. CDR1 is SGHRS, CDR2 YFSETQ, per germline. The CDR3 reads CASSVQGQGGSETQYF. The CDR3 DNA sequence: TGCGCCAGCAGCGTTCAGGGACAGGGGGGATCAGAGACCCAGTACTTC.

The chain employs TRBV6-6 and TRBJ1-2, with D maybe TRBD1 (5 bases). CDR3 length equals 12 residues. Germline V gives CDR1 MNHNY, CDR2 SVGAGI (reference sequence). V was trimmed by 6 bases and J by 4 bases, leaving 9 bases between them. CDR3 sequence reads: CASRAGSYGYTF. The CDR3 DNA sequence: TGTGCCAGCAGGGCAGGGTCCTATGGCTACACCTTC.

V is TRBV18 and J is TRBJ1-2, with TRBD1 matching over 7 bases. This CDR3 is built from 15 residues. Germline CDR1 KGHSH, CDR2 LQKENI. V trimming: 0 bases; J trimming: 3 bases; junction bases outside the gene matches: 4. CDR3 DNA: TGTGCCAGCTCACCACCAGCGACAGGGTACTATGGCTACACCTTC. Translation gives CASSPPATGYYGYTF.

The V gene is TRBV28, the J gene TRBJ1-2; D is possibly TRBD1 (5 bases). The CDR3 is 13 amino acids. Trimming shortened V by 3 bases and J by 7 bases, and 12 bases separated the two germline ends. CDR1 is MDHEN, CDR2 SYDVKM, per germline. CDR3 region: CASSFGGVVGYTF. Written as DNA, the CDR3 is TGTGCCAGCAGTTTTGGGGGGGTAGTTGGCTACACCTTC.

The sample holds a few counts of this clone. The rearrangement uses TRBV20-1 and TRBJ1-1; D call uncertain. The CDR3 length is 11 residues. The V gene lost 7 bases and the J gene lost 1 base, with 7 bases spanning the gap. Germline V gene sequence: CDR1 DFQATT, CDR2 SNEGSKA (reference sequence). CDR3 bases: TGCAGTGTATGGGCGAACACTGAAGCTTTCTTT. Translated, it gives CSVWANTEAFF.

The chain couples TRBV5-1 to TRBJ1-1; D not resolved. This CDR3 is built from 15 residues. Trimming pared 0 bases from V and 0 bases from J, leaving 9 bases between. Germline-derived CDR1 and CDR2 are SGHRS and YFSETQ. CDR3: CASSLDSPMNTEAFF. The CDR3 DNA reads TGCGCCAGCAGCTTGGACAGTCCTATGAACACTGAAGCTTTCTTT.

The V and J genes are TRBV4-1 and TRBJ1-4, with no clear D. The germline V gene encodes CDR1 MGHRA and CDR2 YSYEKL. The CDR3 sequence is 15 residues long. V was shortened by 4 bases and J by 7 bases, with 16 bases between the two germline ends. The CDR3 nucleotides read TGCGCCAGCAGCCCCGCTGACGGGAGCTCTGAAAAACTGTTTTTT. Its protein is CASSPADGSSEKLFF.

The gene calls are TRBV5-1 and TRBJ1-1; D perhaps matches TRBD1 (5 bases). CDR1 is SGHRS and CDR2 is YFSETQ in the germline V gene. This CDR3 spans 15 amino acids. The V and J ends lost 4 bases and 5 bases respectively, with 18 bases between them. The CDR3 reads CASSPDSGGLTEAFF. The CDR3 DNA reads TGCGCCAGCAGCCCCGATTCCGGGGGGTTAACTGAAGCTTTCTTT.

J is TRBJ1-2 and V is TRBV5-1; maybe TRBD1 (6 bases). Germline assignment: CDR1 SGHRS and CDR2 YFSETQ. The CDR3 totals 14 residues. V lost 4 bases to trimming and J lost 4 bases, with 14 bases between them. In nucleotides, the CDR3 is TGCGCCAGCAGCGAAGCAGGGGATCTCTATGGCTACACCTTC. Translating it yields CASSEAGDLYGYTF.

The chain carries TRBV27 and TRBJ1-5, with 8 bases that match TRBD1. Germline V gene sequence: CDR1 MNHEY, CDR2 SMNVEV (reference sequence). The CDR3 consists of 14 residues. Trimming at V came to 5 bases and at J to 4 bases, leaving 4 bases not matched to a gene. The CDR3 reads CASSPWTGNQPQHF. The CDR3 DNA sequence: TGTGCCAGCAGTCCATGGACAGGGAATCAGCCCCAGCATTTT.

V gene TRBV19 combines with J gene TRBJ1-2, with D possibly matching TRBD1 (6 bases). Trimming removed 3 bases from V and 8 bases from J, with 16 bases in between. The CDR3 loop spans 14 amino acids. CDR1 LNHDA and CDR2 SQIVND come from the germline V gene (reference sequence). The CDR3 is CASSIIGGARGYTF. The CDR3 nucleotides read TGTGCCAGTAGTATTATCGGGGGGGCTCGAGGCTACACCTTC.

J is TRBJ2-7 and V is TRBV30, with 7 bases fitting TRBD1. Germline V lookup: CDR1 GTSNPN, CDR2 SVGIG (reference sequence). The CDR3 runs 16 residues. The V and J ends lost 1 base and 2 bases, in that order; junction bases with no gene match: 11. The CDR3 DNA sequence: TGTGCCTGGAGTGAGGGGGTAGGGGGCGCCGCCTACGAGCAGTACTTC. This gives the protein CAWSEGVGGAAYEQYF. The whole variable domain, filled in from reference TRBV30 and TRBJ2-7, reads SQTIHQWPATLVQPVGSPLSLECTVEGTSNPNLYWYRQAAGRGLQLLFYSVGIGQISSEVPQNLSASRPQDRQFILSSKKLLLSDSGFYLCAWSEGVGGAAYEQYFGPGTRLTVT.

The chain links TRBV19 to TRBJ2-7, with D possibly matching TRBD1 (5 bases). Per germline, CDR1 LNHDA and CDR2 SQIVND (reference sequence). The CDR3 is 13 residues long. Trimming left V 8 bases short and J 2 bases short, with 13 bases between. CDR3 protein: CASPPGKPYEQYF. CDR3 DNA sequence: TGTGCCAGTCCCCCAGGGAAACCCTACGAGCAGTACTTC.

V usage is TRBV28 and J usage is TRBJ2-7; TRBD2 aligns across 7 bases. The germline V gene has CDR1 MDHEN and CDR2 SYDVKM. V lost 3 bases, J lost 4 bases, and 3 bases stayed unmatched. The CDR3 has 13 residues. CDR3 nucleotides: TGTGCCAGCAGTTTGGGGGGGGGTTACGAGCAGTACTTC. Amino acids: CASSLGGGYEQYF.

CDR3 sequence (DNA): TGTGCCAGCAGCACCTCCCCTAGCGGGGGGACCCAGTACTTC. It encodes CASSTSPSGGTQYF. This sequence joins TRBV7-3 and TRBJ2-5, with 10 bases lining up with TRBD2. V was clipped by 5 bases and J by 7 bases; unmatched bases: 7. Germline lookup yields CDR1 SGHTA and CDR2 FQGTGA. The CDR3 is made up of 14 amino acids.

This sequence joins TRBV28 and TRBJ1-1; D unresolved. This CDR3 spans 15 amino acids. The germline V gene has CDR1 MDHEN and CDR2 SYDVKM. V dropped 7 bases and J dropped 6 bases, with 21 bases sitting between them. In DNA form, the CDR3 reads TGTGCCAGCATGGCCTCGACACGATATTTGGCTGAAGCTTTCTTT. This gives the protein CASMASTRYLAEAFF.

CDR3 sequence reads: CASSLWDSGTYF. The CDR3, as DNA: TGTGCCAGCAGTCTCTGGGACTCAGGAACGTACTTC. The gene calls are TRBV28 and TRBJ2-7; D possibly corresponds to TRBD2 (6 bases). V gave up 5 bases and J gave up 12 bases, with 17 bases separating them. This CDR3 spans 12 amino acids. The germline V gene encodes CDR1 MDHEN and CDR2 SYDVKM.

The genes are TRBV15 and TRBJ2-5, with TRBD1 as a possible D gene (6 bases). CDR1 and CDR2 (germline): LNHNV, YYDKDF (reference sequence). There are 16 residues in the CDR3. Trimming pared 3 bases from V and 1 base from J, leaving 15 bases between. Here the CDR3 reads CATSSTSTGTQETQYF. Here the CDR3 DNA reads TGTGCCACCAGCAGTACTTCTACAGGGACCCAAGAGACCCAGTACTTC.

The V call is TRBV5-1, the J call TRBJ2-7; 9 bases are shared with TRBD1. The J segment lost 5 bases and the V segment lost 4 bases, leaving 13 bases of the junction unmatched. Looked up from germline, CDR1 is SGHRS and CDR2 is YFSETQ. The CDR3 runs 16 residues. The CDR3 DNA reads TGCGCCAGCAGCCTGTCGGGACAGGGATATACAAACGAGCAGTACTTC. It is translated as CASSLSGQGYTNEQYF.

This clone was recorded only once. The chain is built from TRBV5-5 and TRBJ1-1; D perhaps matches TRBD1 (5 bases). This CDR3 spans 14 amino acids. V lost 4 bases, J lost 1 base, and 11 bases lay in between. Germline V lookup: CDR1 SGHKS, CDR2 YYEKEE (reference sequence). The DNA for the CDR3 is TGTGCCAGCAGCGGCCGGGGGGGGAACACTGAAGCTTTCTTT. Translated, it gives CASSGRGGNTEAFF.

The rearrangement joins TRBV9 to TRBJ2-3; TRBD2 matches at 9 bases. Trimming cost V 0 bases and J 3 bases; bases outside gene matches: 5. The V gene's germline CDR1 is SGDLS and CDR2 YYNGEE. The CDR3 is made up of 16 amino acids. The CDR3 reads CASSVELAGDTDTQYF. Written as DNA, the CDR3 is TGTGCCAGCAGCGTAGAATTAGCGGGAGATACAGATACGCAGTATTTT.

The chain carries TRBV9 and TRBJ2-2, with D perhaps matching TRBD1 (6 bases). The CDR3 totals 15 residues. V was clipped by 3 bases and J by 2 bases, with 11 bases between them. The germline V gene has CDR1 SGDLS and CDR2 YYNGEE. CDR3 amino acids: CASSGTRGNTGELFF. In nucleotides, the CDR3 is TGTGCCAGCAGCGGGACCAGGGGCAACACCGGGGAGCTGTTTTTT. The entire variable domain, with the rest obtained from reference TRBV9 and TRBJ2-2, is as follows: DSGVTQTPKHLITATGQRVTLRCSPRSGDLSVYWYQQSLDQGLQFLIQYYNGEERAKGNILERFSAQQFPDLHSELNLSSLELGDSALYFCASSGTRGNTGELFFGEGSRLTVL.

This clone was recorded once. The V gene is TRBV10-3, the J gene TRBJ1-1; 9 nucleotides align to TRBD1. Germline trimming cut 0 bases from V and 7 bases from J; bases unmatched to any gene: 6. The CDR3 contains 15 residues. The germline gives CDR1 ENHRY, CDR2 SYGVKD. DNA for the CDR3: TGTGCCATCAGTGAGTCAGGGACAGGGAGGAGTGAAGCTTTCTTT. Its translation is CAISESGTGRSEAFF.

This sequence joins TRBV5-1 and TRBJ1-1; 8 bases align to TRBD1. After removal of 4 bases from V and 0 bases from J, the junction contained 14 bases not matched to a gene. The CDR3 runs to 18 residues. Germline V gives CDR1 SGHRS, CDR2 YFSETQ. This chain's CDR3 is CASSPLSGQAIMNTEAFF. In nucleotides, the CDR3 is TGCGCCAGCAGCCCGCTCTCGGGACAGGCTATCATGAACACTGAAGCTTTCTTT.